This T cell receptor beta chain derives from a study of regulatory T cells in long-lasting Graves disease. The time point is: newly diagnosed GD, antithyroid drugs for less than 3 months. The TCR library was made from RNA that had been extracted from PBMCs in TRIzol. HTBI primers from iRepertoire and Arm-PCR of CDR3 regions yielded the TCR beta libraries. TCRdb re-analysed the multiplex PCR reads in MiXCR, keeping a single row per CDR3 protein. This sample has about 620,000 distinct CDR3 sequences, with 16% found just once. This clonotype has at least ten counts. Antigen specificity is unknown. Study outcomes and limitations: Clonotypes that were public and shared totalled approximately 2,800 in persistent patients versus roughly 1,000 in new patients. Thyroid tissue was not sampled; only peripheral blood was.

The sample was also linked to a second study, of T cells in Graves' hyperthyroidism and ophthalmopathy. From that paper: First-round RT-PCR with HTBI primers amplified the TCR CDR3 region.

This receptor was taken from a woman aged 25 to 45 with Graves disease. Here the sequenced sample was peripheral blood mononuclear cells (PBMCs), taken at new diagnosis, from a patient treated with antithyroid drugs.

CDR3 amino acids: CASNSRGFQPQHF. The CDR3 DNA follows: TGTGCCAGCAACAGTAGGGGCTTTCAGCCCCAGCATTTT. The chain combines TRBV2 with TRBJ1-5, with D perhaps matching TRBD1 (5 bases). This CDR3 comprises 13 residues. V was clipped by 7 bases and J by 6 bases, with 13 bases between them. The V gene's germline CDR1 is SNHLY and CDR2 FYNNEI.